In this sample, the clone carrying this T cell receptor beta chain turned up a few times. The antigen remains undetermined. The entry originates in a study of early T cells in non-severe SARS-CoV-2 infection. Overall study: Sequenced material consisted of bulk RNA (from unsorted whole blood), and chains were unpaired. Study-wide results and caveats: There was a bias toward anti-spike CD8 responses in VDJdb matching, which missed private and CD4 specificities.

The CDR3 covers 14 residues. Trimming cost V 5 bases and J 2 bases; bases outside gene matches: 2. TCRdb called the 5' RACE reads again in MiXCR, with one record for every CDR3 protein. The sample shows some 96,000 distinct CDR3 sequences, more than 12% of them seen only once. This TCR derives from an adult who was a healthcare worker with PCR-confirmed SARS-CoV-2 infection or an uninfected control (not recorded which). The genes are TRBV12-3 or TRBV12-4 and TRBJ1-3; 8 bases map to TRBD1. Input material: whole blood. CDR3 loop: CASSPDRAGNTIYF. The CDR3 nucleotides are TGTGCCAGCAGTCCGGACAGGGCTGGAAACACCATATATTTT.